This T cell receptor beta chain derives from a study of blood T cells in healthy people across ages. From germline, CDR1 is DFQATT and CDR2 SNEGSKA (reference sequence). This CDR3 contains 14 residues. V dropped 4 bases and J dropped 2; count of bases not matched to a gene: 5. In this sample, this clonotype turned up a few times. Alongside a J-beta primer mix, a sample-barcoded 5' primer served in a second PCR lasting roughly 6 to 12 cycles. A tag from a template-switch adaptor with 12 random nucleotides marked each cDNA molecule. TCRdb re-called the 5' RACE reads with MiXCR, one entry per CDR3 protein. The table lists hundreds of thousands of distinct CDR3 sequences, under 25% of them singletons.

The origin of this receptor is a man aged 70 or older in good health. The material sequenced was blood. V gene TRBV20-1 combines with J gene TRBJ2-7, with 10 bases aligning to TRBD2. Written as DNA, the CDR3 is TGCAGTGCTACAGGACTAGCGGATGCCTACGAGCAGTACTTC. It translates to CSATGLADAYEQYF.